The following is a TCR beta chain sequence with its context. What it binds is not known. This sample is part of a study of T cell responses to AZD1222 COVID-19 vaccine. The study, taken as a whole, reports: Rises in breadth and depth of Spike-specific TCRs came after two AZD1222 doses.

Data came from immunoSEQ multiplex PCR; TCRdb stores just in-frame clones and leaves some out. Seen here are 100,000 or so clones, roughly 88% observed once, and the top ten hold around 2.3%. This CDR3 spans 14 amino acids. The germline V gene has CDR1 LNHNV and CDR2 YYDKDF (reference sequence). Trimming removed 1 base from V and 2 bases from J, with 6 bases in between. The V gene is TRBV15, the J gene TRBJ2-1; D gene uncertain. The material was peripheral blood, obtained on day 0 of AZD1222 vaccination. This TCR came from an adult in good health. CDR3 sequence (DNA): TGTGCCACCAGCAGAGTTCTAGCCTACAATGAGCAGTTCTTC. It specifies CATSRVLAYNEQFF.